The rows below give T cell receptor beta chains drawn from one sample of a study of T cell clonotyping in hematopoietic cell transplantation. TCRdb keeps only in-frame clones here, not all; method: immunoSEQ multiplex PCR. The sample includes about 41,000 clones, around 84% seen only once; the top ten take around 2.9%. Sequencing used peripheral blood mononuclear cells, obtained before stem cell transplant. The source is a man between 60 and 75 years old with acute myeloid leukemia. Some clones in this sample may be carry-over from other donors' samples. The CDR3 runs from the conserved cysteine through the conserved F or W. Each record gives: clone size, J gene, V gene, D gene, CDR3 protein, CDR3 DNA. The D gene is left open where the match is weak. Not every row has a clone size; where given, it reads once, few, many or a size class.

- TRBJ1-4 TRBV5-1 - CASSLDPRSGKLFF TGCGCCAGCAGCTTGGACCCTAGGTCGGGAAAACTGTTTTTT
- TRBJ1-6 TRBV30 - CAWSAQNSPLHF TGTGCCTGGAGTGCCCAAAATTCACCCCTCCACTTT
- TRBJ2-1 TRBV5-6 TRBD2 CASSSTGTSRSNEQFF TGTGCCAGCAGCTCTACCGGGACTAGCAGGAGTAATGAGCAGTTCTTC
once TRBJ1-5 TRBV11-2 TRBD1 CASSLMGQVGQPQHF TGTGCCAGCAGCTTAATGGGACAGGTCGGGCAGCCCCAGCATTTT
- TRBJ1-2 TRBV7-2 - CASSLGHGDYGYTF TGTGCCAGCAGCTTAGGCCACGGAGACTATGGCTACACCTTC
- TRBJ1-2 TRBV5-8 - CASSRDGNGDYGYTF TGTGCCAGCAGCAGGGACGGTAACGGGGACTATGGCTACACCTTC
- TRBJ1-1 TRBV6-5 - CASSYLGPNTEAFF TGTGCCAGCAGTTACTTGGGACCCAACACTGAAGCTTTCTTT
- TRBJ1-4 TRBV10-1 TRBD1 CASSDHRGYGPTNEKLFF TGCGCCAGCAGTGACCACAGGGGGTATGGTCCAACTAATGAAAAACTGTTTTTT
once TRBJ2-7 TRBV11-2 - CASSRNPAEQYF TGTGCCAGCAGCCGAAACCCCGCGGAGCAGTACTTC
- TRBJ1-3 TRBV2 - CASRSEGGLGNTIYF TGTGCCAGCAGAAGCGAGGGGGGCCTTGGAAACACCATATATTTT
- TRBJ1-5 TRBV28 TRBD1 CASSGTGETYSNQPQHF TGTGCCAGCAGTGGGACAGGGGAGACGTATAGCAATCAGCCCCAGCATTTT
once TRBJ2-5 TRBV11-1 TRBD2 CASSLRLAGWEETQYF TGTGCCAGCAGCCTCCGACTAGCGGGGTGGGAAGAGACCCAGTACTTC
- TRBJ2-3 TRBV2 TRBD1 CASSGTGAGTRFTDTQYF TGTGCCAGCAGTGGGACAGGGGCCGGAACGCGTTTCACAGATACGCAGTATTTT
- TRBJ2-3 TRBV9 - CASSVTSTDTQYF TGTGCCAGCAGCGTTACTAGCACAGATACGCAGTATTTT
- TRBJ1-4 TRBV7-9 - CASSLAAGTNEKLFF TGTGCCAGCAGCTTAGCGGCTGGGACTAATGAAAAACTGTTTTTT
once TRBJ1-4 TRBV2 TRBD1 CASSPTGGKLFF TGTGCCAGCAGTCCGACAGGGGGAAAACTGTTTTTT
- TRBJ2-7 TRBV5-4 TRBD2 CASSQPFAGGDSYEQYF TGTGCCAGCAGCCAGCCGTTCGCGGGGGGGGACTCCTACGAGCAGTACTTC
- TRBJ2-7 TRBV10-3 TRBD2 CAISDWTSVYEQYF TGTGCCATCAGTGATTGGACTAGCGTCTACGAGCAGTACTTC
- TRBJ2-1 TRBV9 TRBD2 CASSVVGGGLDEQFF TGTGCCAGCAGCGTAGTTGGGGGGGGGTTGGATGAGCAGTTCTTC
once TRBJ1-5 TRBV28 - CASSFYVKGQQPQHF TGTGCCAGCAGTTTTTACGTTAAGGGTCAACAGCCCCAGCATTTT